This TCR beta chain comes out of a study of T cell responses to AZD1222 COVID-19 vaccine. Findings and limits, study-wide: Spike-specific TCR repertoires showed rising breadth and depth after two AZD1222 doses. Among vaccine-associated CD4 TCRs, coverage spanned spike, with dominance at 160-218 and 743-854. Clonal diversity may have been underestimated in mostly white British donors.

Assay used: immunoSEQ multiplex PCR; TCRdb lists only in-frame clones, some missing. Of 150,000 to 250,000 clones listed, approximately 90% are singletons. In the case of this clone: What it recognizes is unknown.

The sequence was obtained from an adult who received the AZD1222 COVID-19 vaccine. The sample here was peripheral blood, taken 28 days after the second AZD1222 dose.

This chain's CDR3 is CASSIEQGYSNQPQHF. The CDR3, as DNA: TGTGCCAGTAGTATAGAACAGGGCTATAGCAATCAGCCCCAGCATTTT. The gene calls are TRBV19 and TRBJ1-5; possibly TRBD1 for D (6 bases). The V gene lost 0 bases and the J gene lost 0 bases, with 9 bases spanning the gap. The V gene's germline CDR1 is LNHDA and CDR2 SQIVND (reference sequence). The length of the CDR3 is 16 residues.